The table lists the clone carrying this T cell receptor beta chain with a few counts. Its antigen is not identified. The sample originates from a study of CD8+ T cells in alopecia areata. Whole-study results and caveats: In scalp and blood, many expanded lesional clones persisted during tofacitinib. Tofacitinib significantly reduced both scalp clonality and expanded CD8+ clones among the top 100.

The V gene end was trimmed by 5 bases and the J gene end by 0 bases; junction bases not matched to a gene: 3. The CDR3 sequence is 15 residues long. The germline V gene encodes CDR1 SGHAT and CDR2 FQNNGV. As for treatment: oral pan-JAK inhibitor, 5-10 mg twice daily. Sequencing used cDNA as its template, made by extracting RNA and reverse transcribing it. Profiled with immunoSEQ multiplex PCR; TCRdb holds only in-frame clones, not every one. The sample lists roughly 200,000 clones; around 43% were seen once. This chain connects TRBV11-2 to TRBJ2-1; 8 nucleotides match TRBD1. This TCR was recovered from a human donor with alopecia areata. The sample in question was CD4+ T cells sorted from blood, obtained at roughly week 38, from a patient treated with tofacitinib. The CDR3 sequence is CASSVGQGSYNEQFF. The DNA for the CDR3 is TGTGCCAGCAGCGTAGGACAGGGCTCCTACAATGAGCAGTTCTTC.